These 8 T cell receptor beta chains originate from one sample sequenced in a study of cytomegalovirus exposure and HLA in healthy donors. This PCR relied on a set of 60 Vbeta primers and 13 Jbeta primers. This table comes from immunoSEQ multiplex PCR, and its TCRdb copy is limited to in-frame clones, with some not included. The sample lists some 120,000 clones; more than 65% were seen once. The sample was PBMCs. These receptors originate from a man in his forties in good health and CMV-seropositive.

The CDR3 sequence: CASSEAGTGNYEQYF. The CDR3 DNA reads as TGTGCCAGCAGTGAAGCCGGGACAGGCAACTACGAGCAGTACTTC. J is TRBJ2-7 and V is TRBV6-1; 8 nucleotides match TRBD1. This CDR3 is 15 amino acids long. The ends lost 0 bases at V and 3 bases at J; junction bases unmatched: 4. Germline V gene sequence: CDR1 MNHNS, CDR2 SASEGT.

The chain recombines TRBV4-2 with TRBJ2-3; 11 bases are a match to TRBD2. The CDR3 loop spans 17 amino acids. V shed 1 base, J shed 2 bases, and the junction held 5 bases outside the gene matches. The germline gives CDR1 LGHNA, CDR2 YNFKEQ. The CDR3 DNA follows: TGTGCCAGCAGCCAAGCCGGGACTAGCGGAAACACAGATACGCAGTATTTT. Amino acid sequence: CASSQAGTSGNTDTQYF.

This chain links TRBV19 with TRBJ2-7; 10 bases align to TRBD1. Unmatched junction bases numbered 5, after V lost 6 bases and J lost 0 bases. Germline V gene lookup returns CDR1 LNHDA and CDR2 SQIVND (reference sequence). This CDR3 contains 15 residues. The CDR3 loop reads CASRDGTGASYEQYF. The CDR3 coding sequence is TGTGCCAGTAGAGATGGGACAGGGGCCTCCTACGAGCAGTACTTC.

This clone is a singleton in its sample. The V gene is TRBV4-1, the J gene TRBJ1-2, with 7 bases aligning to TRBD1. Germline V gene data show CDR1 as MGHRA and CDR2 as YSYEKL. V dropped 1 base and J dropped 4; count of bases not matched to a gene: 6. The CDR3 runs to 15 residues. In DNA form, the CDR3 reads TGCGCCAGCAGCCAAGCGGCGGCAGGGGGCTATGGCTACACCTTC. Translation: CASSQAAAGGYGYTF.

This sequence joins TRBV4-2 and TRBJ1-6; 12 bases match TRBD1. V was clipped by 0 bases and J by 10 bases; unmatched bases: 7. Germline V gene data show CDR1 as LGHNA and CDR2 as YNFKEQ. CDR3 length equals 17 residues. The CDR3 region has the DNA TGTGCCAGCAGCCAAGAAGGGGCTGGGACAGGGGGCTCACCCCTCCACTTT. As protein: CASSQEGAGTGGSPLHF.

The chain recombines TRBV5-4 with TRBJ1-1; D ambiguous. The CDR3 extends over 15 amino acids. CDR1 and CDR2 from the germline V gene are SGHNT and YYREEE (reference sequence). V was cut by 7 bases and J by 3 bases, with 19 bases left in between. CDR3 nucleotides: TGTGCCAGCTCTACTTCGTTTGGGAGGGACACTGAAGCTTTCTTT. Its translation is CASSTSFGRDTEAFF.

This chain joins TRBV5-6 and TRBJ1-2; D unresolved. CDR1 is SGHDT, CDR2 YYEEEE, per germline. Trimming removed 0 bases at V and 8 bases at J, with 8 bases between. There are 12 residues in the CDR3. CDR3: CASSLVRVGYTF. The DNA of the CDR3 is TGTGCCAGCAGCTTGGTGAGGGTCGGCTACACCTTC. Filled out from reference TRBV5-6 and TRBJ1-2, the complete variable domain reads DAGVTQSPTHLIKTRGQQVTLRCSPKSGHDTVSWYQQALGQGPQFIFQYYEEEERQRGNFPDRFSGHQFPNYSSELNVNALLLGDSALYLCASSLVRVGYTFGSGTRLTVV.

As concerns this clone: One end of the junction is discordant with germline, which a read error may explain. The rearrangement links TRBV7-9 to TRBJ2-7; 10 nucleotides match TRBD1. Per the germline V gene, CDR1 is SEHNR and CDR2 is FQNEAQ (reference sequence). CDR3 size: 15 residues. The CDR3 here is CSSSRTGQGLYEQYF. The CDR3, as DNA: TGTTCCAGCAGCCGGACGGGACAGGGGCTCTACGAGCAGTACTTC. The whole variable domain, filled in from reference TRBV7-9 and TRBJ2-7, reads DTGVSQNPRHKITKRGQNVTFRCDPISEHNRLYWYRQTLGQGPEFLTYFQNEAQLEKSRLLSDRFSAERPKGSFSTLEIQRTEQGDSAMYLCSSSRTGQGLYEQYFGPGTRLTVT.